A selection of T cell receptor beta chains follows, all from one sample in a study of vaccination and CD4 T cells after COVID-19. TCRdb fed the PCR reads into MiXCR, producing one record per CDR3 protein. This sample has some 20,000 distinct CDR3 sequences; roughly two fifths occur once, and the top ten carry roughly 30%. Antigens of these TCRs are unknown. The starting material was CD4+ T cells from blood, cultured in vitro, obtained about 7 months after SARS-CoV-2 vaccination. The receptors were sampled from a human donor who had recovered from COVID-19. Each CDR3 is given with its conserved first and last residue. D genes are given only for firm matches. Size is stated for part of the rows, as once, few or many counts, or as a class when the clone is expanded.

NA,TRBV6-4,TRBJ2-2,15,TRBD1,CASSERTGVAGELFF,TGTGCCAGCAGTGAACGGACAGGGGTGGCCGGGGAGCTGTTTTTT
NA,TRBV2,TRBJ2-7,13,TRBD1,CASRGTEPYEQYF,TGTGCCAGCAGGGGGACAGAGCCCTACGAGCAGTACTTC
few,TRBV6-1,TRBJ2-1,15,TRBD2,CASSELAGGPNEQFF,TGTGCCAGCAGTGAACTAGCGGGGGGGCCCAATGAGCAGTTCTTC
NA,TRBV24-1,TRBJ1-5,14,NA,CATSPGGGNQPQHF,TGTGCCACCAGTCCCGGGGGGGGCAATCAGCCCCAGCATTTT
medium-sized,TRBV10-3,TRBJ2-5,15,TRBD1,CAISMGQGALETQYF,TGTGCCATCAGTATGGGACAGGGGGCCCTTGAGACCCAGTACTTC
NA,TRBV6-2/TRBV6-3,TRBJ2-1,15,TRBD2,CASSYRGLAIDEQFF,TGTGCCAGCAGTTATCGAGGACTAGCGATCGATGAGCAGTTCTTC
few,TRBV6-1,TRBJ1-5,14,NA,CASSVAGSQQPQHF,TGTGCCAGCAGTGTTGCGGGGTCCCAACAGCCCCAGCATTTT
NA,TRBV6-1,TRBJ2-3,16,NA,CASTSSRTWITDTQYF,TGTGCCAGCACAAGCTCCAGAACTTGGATCACAGATACGCAGTATTTT
NA,TRBV4-1,TRBJ1-2,14,NA,CASSQESRIYGYTF,TGCGCCAGCAGCCAAGAATCCCGGATCTATGGCTACACCTTC
NA,TRBV2,TRBJ2-1,14,TRBD1,CASTRDRAANEQFF,TGTGCCAGCACCCGGGACAGGGCGGCCAATGAGCAGTTCTTC
NA,TRBV11-3,TRBJ2-7,12,NA,CASSLEFDEQYF,TGTGCCAGCAGCTTAGAGTTCGACGAGCAGTACTTC
few,TRBV20-1,TRBJ1-1,12,NA,CSARGGVTEAFF,TGCAGTGCTAGGGGGGGGGTCACTGAAGCTTTCTTT
NA,TRBV5-8,TRBJ2-7,15,NA,CASSLRKEATGKQYF,TGTGCCAGCAGCCTTAGAAAGGAGGCGACCGGCAAGCAGTACTTC
few,TRBV20-1,TRBJ1-2,14,TRBD1,CSANPDRDVGGYTF,TGCAGTGCTAATCCGGACAGGGATGTAGGAGGCTACACCTTC
NA,TRBV20-1,TRBJ2-1,13,NA,CSARASVYNEQFF,TGCAGTGCTAGAGCTAGCGTATACAATGAGCAGTTCTTC
NA,TRBV18,TRBJ2-1,15,TRBD2,CASSPGLAGDNEQFF,TGTGCCAGCTCACCCGGACTAGCGGGGGACAATGAGCAGTTCTTC
NA,TRBV18,TRBJ2-6,17,NA,CASSRYSAGSGANVLTF,TGTGCCAGCTCACGTTACAGTGCCGGCTCTGGGGCCAACGTCCTGACTTTC
NA,TRBV27,TRBJ2-5,16,TRBD1,CASSKGTGGGGETQYF,TGTGCCAGCAGTAAGGGAACAGGGGGAGGTGGGGAGACCCAGTACTTC
NA,TRBV6-1,TRBJ1-2,14,TRBD1,CASSDPDRVYGYTF,TGTGCCAGCAGCGACCCGGACAGGGTCTATGGCTACACCTTC
NA,TRBV6-1,TRBJ1-6,13,NA,CASKAEGNSPLHF,TGTGCCAGCAAGGCGGAGGGTAATTCACCCCTCCACTTT
NA,TRBV7-2,TRBJ2-2,16,TRBD2,CASSSGLAANTGELFF,TGTGCCAGCAGCTCCGGACTAGCGGCGAACACCGGGGAGCTGTTTTTT
NA,TRBV6-5,TRBJ1-2,15,NA,CASSYAVGIPLGYTF,TGTGCCAGCAGTTACGCCGTAGGAATCCCTCTTGGCTACACCTTC
NA,TRBV5-8,TRBJ2-5,12,NA,CASSLVGETQYF,TGTGCCAGCAGCTTGGTTGGTGAGACCCAGTACTTC